This TCR beta chain was captured in a study of T-cell memory formation after mild COVID-19 (dated by TCRdb to about 2021). Study-wide context: Most TCR sequence clusters were specific to one of the two donors. T-cell clones expanding and contracting after mild COVID-19 in a couple of donors were tracked by longitudinal TCRalpha and TCRbeta repertoire sequencing. The cohort comprised two young, previously healthy adult volunteers, one female and one male.

V loses 5 bases, J loses 3 bases, and the germline ends lie 14 bases apart. As encoded in the germline V gene (reference sequence), CDR1 is SGHAT while CDR2 is FQDESV. From the cysteine up to the phenylalanine, the CDR3 has a length of 15 residues. Just CDR3 DNA is preserved here, 45 bases in frame from base 1. A word on this clonotype: Its antigen is still unknown. Base qualities are not recorded, but no much larger clone differs from it by a single base.

Ficoll-Paque density gradient centrifugation was used to isolate PBMCs. The research as a whole found: Balanced CD4/CD8 phenotypes were observed for clones contracting from day 15 to 85, whereas a bias towards CD4+ was observed for a second wave of clones expanding from day 15 to 37. Some responding clones were detected in pre-infection memory, suggesting pre-existing cross-reactive memory T cells joined the SARS-CoV-2 response. The second-wave clones that peaked on day 37 were not confirmed to be SARS-CoV-2 specific. Contracting CD4+ clones were found mainly in CM and EM memory subsets, while CD8+ clones were enriched in EMRA. Only two mild cases were covered by the study, and larger cohorts that include severe cases with pre-infection samples were considered necessary.

Sequenced on an Illumina NovaSeq 6000. TCRalpha and TCRbeta cDNA libraries were constructed by 5'RACE with constant-segment primers, with sample barcodes and unique molecular identifiers being introduced. Trizol reagent was used to extract RNA from every sample. Amplification of the libraries took two PCR steps, and the second step added a second sample barcode plus Illumina TruSeq adapters. The libraries were sequenced on an Illumina NovaSeq using 2 x 150 bp paired-end reads. Per the authors' processing: Reads were demultiplexed and collapsed into UMI-guided consensus sequences with migec v1.2.7. Using mixcr v2.1.11, UMI consensuses were aligned to TRA and TRB V and J templates and then assembled into clonotypes. A clonotype was counted as expanded or contracted only if both edgeR and NoisET called the change significant, with noise models trained on biological replicates. For edgeR calls, the thresholds were a false discovery rate-adjusted p below 0.01 and a log2 fold-change of 1. As an exploratory analysis of dynamics, PCA with hierarchical clustering was applied to max-normalized trajectories of the 1000 most abundant clonotypes. Separately sequenced CD4+ and CD8+ repertoires were used to assign the CD4 or CD8 phenotype of responding clones. TCRdb reprocessing: public reads trimmed at Q25 with fastp, clones called with MiXCR, in-frame beta chains kept. Identical CDR3 protein sequences are pooled into one entry, listed with their most common genes and DNA. These V and J calls rely on TCRdb rather than the paper's analysis. A total of around 430,000 distinct CDR3 sequences appear in this sample, approximately 15% of them only once. The top ten hold around a fifth of the sample.

The V and J genes are TRBV11-1 and TRBJ1-3; TRBD1 is a weak D gene call, 6 bases matching. This sequence was found in a man aged 18 to 29 who had mild COVID-19 (a few samples of this study predate the infection). The sample titles of this study are shuffled in the database, so cell type and time point are left out; the donor was told from shared clones. The specimen was PBMCs or a T cell subset sorted from them (not recorded which). The nucleotide sequence is TGTGCCAGCAGCCAGGGCGGGGGCCGTGGAAACACCATATATTTT. Its protein is CASSQGGGRGNTIYF.